This T cell receptor beta chain derives from a study of TIL therapy for anti-PD-1-resistant metastatic lung cancer. Study-wide background: Patients had a median age of approximately 56 years (range roughly 38-85). Half of patients were current or former smokers. By whole-exome sequencing, median non-synonymous tumor mutation burden was under 1.9 mutations per megabase.

This CDR3 is 17 amino acids long. Germline CDR1 MNHEY, CDR2 SVGEGT. Trimming took 6 bases from V and 6 from J, leaving 23 bases between them. Sequencing used immunoSEQ v3. The protocol was immunoSEQ multiplex PCR, while the TCRdb copy is restricted to in-frame clones and leaves out a portion. Seen here are under 70,000 clones, around nine tenths observed once, and the top ten hold around 2.6%. Sample time point: pre-treatment sample, taken before nivolumab and TIL therapy. This chain joins TRBV6-2 or TRBV6-3 and TRBJ2-2; a weak D match, TRBD2 (6 bases). The sequence came from a person between 30 and 79 years old with non-small cell lung cancer. The sample here was blood, taken at baseline. This CDR3 reads CASSDPGPGSPAGELFF. The DNA for the CDR3 is TGTGCCAGCAGCGACCCTGGTCCCGGGAGCCCCGCCGGGGAGCTGTTTTTT.